The 22 T cell receptor beta chains below come from one sample, sequenced in a study of CD8+ T cells in alopecia areata. RNA, once extracted, was reverse transcribed into cDNA for use as the sequencing template. The protocol was immunoSEQ multiplex PCR, while the TCRdb copy is restricted to in-frame clones and leaves out a portion. The sample comprises approximately 99,000 clones, about 50% of which are singletons, and 20% to 30% rests with the top ten. Specimen: NKG2D-low CD8+ T cells sorted from blood. These receptors were obtained from a human donor with alopecia areata.

The rearrangement uses TRBV5-1 and TRBJ2-1, with no clear D. The CDR3 extends over 17 amino acids. The V end was cut by 1 base, the J end by 5 bases, with 19 bases between. Germline V gives CDR1 SGHRS, CDR2 YFSETQ. The CDR3 bases are TGCGCCAGCAGCTTGAGGGATGATAGGGTAAGGGACAATGAGCAGTTCTTC. It is translated as CASSLRDDRVRDNEQFF.

The chain is built from TRBV6-1 and TRBJ2-5; 8 positions match TRBD2. This CDR3 is built from 15 residues. With 2 bases clipped from V and 8 bases from J, the junction kept 10 bases outside the gene matches. The germline CDR1 and CDR2 sequences are MNHNS and SASEGT. CDR3 in amino acids: CASSEPAGVLGTQYF. The CDR3 region has the DNA TGTGCCAGCAGTGAACCAGCGGGGGTTCTAGGTACCCAGTACTTC.

The gene calls are TRBV28 and TRBJ2-3; 9 positions match TRBD2. Germline lookup yields CDR1 MDHEN and CDR2 SYDVKM. J was trimmed by 4 bases and V by 3 bases; bases with no gene match: 5. CDR3 length: 15 amino acids. The CDR3 DNA reads TGTGCCAGCAGTTTGCGGGAGGGCCGCGCAGATACGCAGTATTTT. This translates into CASSLREGRADTQYF. Drawing the rest from reference TRBV28 and TRBJ2-3, the complete variable domain is DVKVTQSSRYLVKRTGEKVFLECVQDMDHENMFWYRQDPGLGLRLIYFSYDVKMKEKGDIPEGYSVSREKKERFSLILESASTNQTSMYLCASSLREGRADTQYFGPGTRLTVL.

This chain uses TRBV7-9 with TRBJ1-2; no definite D call. The germline gives CDR1 SEHNR, CDR2 FQNEAQ (reference sequence). This CDR3 spans 12 amino acids. Trimming removed 1 base at V and 6 bases at J, with 6 bases between. CDR3 nucleotide sequence: TGTGCCAGCAGCTTAGAAGGGCATGGCTACACCTTC. This encodes CASSLEGHGYTF.

This clone has more than one count but fewer than ten. The chain couples TRBV7-9 to TRBJ1-1; D gene unclear. Germline loops: CDR1 SEHNR, CDR2 FQNEAQ (reference sequence). The ends were cut back, 1 base at V and 1 base at J, with 10 bases in the middle. This CDR3 contains 15 residues. CDR3 nucleotides: TGTGCCAGCAGCTTAGGAGGTACGGGGAACACTGAAGCTTTCTTT. Amino acid sequence: CASSLGGTGNTEAFF.

The chain combines TRBV29-1 with TRBJ1-2; 9 bases line up with TRBD1. Germline-derived CDR1 and CDR2 are SQVTM and ANQGSEA. The CDR3 has 14 residues. Trimming at V came to 2 bases and at J to 3 bases, leaving 4 bases not matched to a gene. The DNA of the CDR3 is TGCAGCGTTGAAAGGACAGGGGAGTACTATGGCTACACCTTC. As protein: CSVERTGEYYGYTF.

This clone was picked up a small number of times. The chain has TRBV7-9 and TRBJ1-1; unclear D gene. Trimming removed 5 bases at V and 5 bases at J, with 21 bases between. CDR1 and CDR2 (germline): SEHNR, FQNEAQ (reference sequence). The CDR3 length is 16 residues. DNA of the CDR3: TGTGCCAGCAGCCCAGAGGCGGGGAGAGTAGGAACTGAAGCTTTCTTT. Residues: CASSPEAGRVGTEAFF.

This chain uses TRBV28 with TRBJ2-3, with D possibly TRBD1 on 6 matching bases. Trimming cost V 6 bases and J 5 bases, with 15 bases left between them. Germline V gene lookup returns CDR1 MDHEN and CDR2 SYDVKM. There are 14 residues in the CDR3. CDR3 bases: TGTGCCAGCAGGGAGACAGGAGACGAAGATACGCAGTATTTT. Protein sequence: CASRETGDEDTQYF. Drawing the rest from reference TRBV28 and TRBJ2-3, the complete variable domain is DVKVTQSSRYLVKRTGEKVFLECVQDMDHENMFWYRQDPGLGLRLIYFSYDVKMKEKGDIPEGYSVSREKKERFSLILESASTNQTSMYLCASRETGDEDTQYFGPGTRLTVL.

This clone was found a few times. The rearrangement links TRBV29-1 to TRBJ2-1; 9 nucleotides align to TRBD2. After removal of 4 bases from V and 0 bases from J, the junction contained 4 bases not matched to a gene. CDR1 SQVTM and CDR2 ANQGSEA come from the germline V gene. The CDR3 is 15 amino acids. For the CDR3, the DNA is TGCAGCGTTGGTCTAGCGGGAAGCTCCTACAATGAGCAGTTCTTC. The encoded protein is CSVGLAGSSYNEQFF.

In this sample, this clone turned up a few times. The chain uses TRBV9 and TRBJ2-3; no firm D call. There are 16 residues in the CDR3. Trimming took off 0 bases at V and 2 bases at J, with 13 bases between the two ends. Germline CDR1 SGDLS, CDR2 YYNGEE. The CDR3 DNA sequence: TGTGCCAGCAGCGTAGGAGTAGTCCAAACCACAGATACGCAGTATTTT. Its protein product is CASSVGVVQTTDTQYF.

The rearrangement joins TRBV5-5 to TRBJ2-1; no clear D gene. This CDR3 is built from 11 residues. From germline, CDR1 is SGHKS and CDR2 YYEKEE (reference sequence). V was clipped by 0 bases and J by 7 bases, with 2 bases between them. Here the CDR3 reads CASSLGNEQFF. The DNA for the CDR3 is TGTGCCAGCAGCTTGGGTAATGAGCAGTTCTTC.

This rearrangement joins TRBV9 to TRBJ1-5; D might be TRBD1 (6 bases). Germline V gene data show CDR1 as SGDLS and CDR2 as YYNGEE. The CDR3 runs 14 residues. Trimming pared 3 bases from V and 3 bases from J, leaving 10 bases between. The CDR3 coding sequence is TGTGCCAGCAGCGAGGGGGGGAACAATCAGCCCCAGCATTTT. This codes for CASSEGGNNQPQHF.

The chain employs TRBV7-2 and TRBJ2-5, with D perhaps being TRBD1 or TRBD2 (5 bases each). Trimming removed 1 base from V and 1 base from J, with 10 bases in between. The germline CDR1 and CDR2 sequences are SGHTA and FQGNSA. The CDR3 loop spans 15 amino acids. The CDR3 DNA sequence: TGTGCCAGCAGCTTAGTGGGACCGAGCCAAGAGACCCAGTACTTC. Translated, it gives CASSLVGPSQETQYF.

The J gene is TRBJ2-3, the V gene TRBV6-1, with 7 bases aligning to TRBD1. The CDR3 consists of 16 residues. Trimming took 3 bases from V and 2 from J; bases not matched to a gene: 8. CDR1 is MNHNS, CDR2 SASEGT, per germline. In DNA form, the CDR3 reads TGTGCCAGCAGTGATCAGAGGGGGCTGAACACAGATACGCAGTATTTT. It encodes CASSDQRGLNTDTQYF.

The rearrangement joins TRBV7-4 to TRBJ2-7; D might be TRBD1 or TRBD2, each matching 5 bases. The germline CDR1 and CDR2 sequences are SGHVT and SQSDAQ. V lost 1 base and J lost 0, with 16 bases in between. The CDR3 is made up of 17 amino acids. CDR3 sequence (DNA): TGTGCCAGCAGCTTAGGGGACGCCGTGTGGCGCTCCTACGAGCAGTACTTC. Amino acid sequence: CASSLGDAVWRSYEQYF.

This chain connects TRBV27 to TRBJ1-4; 7 positions match TRBD1. This CDR3 spans 11 amino acids. Trimming took 11 bases from V and 7 from J; bases not matched to a gene: 4. The germline V gene has CDR1 MNHEY and CDR2 SMNVEV (reference sequence). The CDR3 loop is CASGQREKLFF. The CDR3 DNA is TGTGCCTCGGGACAGCGTGAAAAACTGTTTTTT.

V and J are TRBV27 and TRBJ2-1; D possibly matches TRBD1 or TRBD2 (5 bases each). The CDR3 has 14 residues. Trimming cost V 4 bases and J 8 bases, with 15 bases left between them. The V gene's germline CDR1 is MNHEY and CDR2 SMNVEV (reference sequence). In nucleotides, the CDR3 is TGTGCCAGCAGTTCCGGGACCAAAGGGTATGAGCAGTTCTTC. The encoded protein is CASSSGTKGYEQFF.

The genes are TRBV27 and TRBJ2-7; 7 bases align to TRBD1. The CDR3 extends over 12 amino acids. V lost 8 bases, J lost 5 bases, and 6 bases stayed unmatched. Germline V lookup: CDR1 MNHEY, CDR2 SMNVEV (reference sequence). CDR3: CASSDRVHEQYF. The CDR3 DNA reads TGTGCCAGCTCAGACAGGGTCCACGAGCAGTACTTC.

In its sample, this clone was seen a few times. The chain uses TRBV29-1 and TRBJ2-7; 10 nucleotides match TRBD1. V lost 7 bases, J lost 4 bases, and 10 bases stayed unmatched. Germline CDR1 is SQVTM and CDR2 is ANQGSEA. The CDR3 is 14 residues long. As DNA, the CDR3 is TGCAGCGCCCGAGTGGGGACAGGGGTTTACGAGCAGTACTTC. Amino acid sequence: CSARVGTGVYEQYF.

This chain connects TRBV29-1 to TRBJ1-2, with unresolved D. The germline V and J ends were trimmed by 4 bases and 8 bases, with 11 bases remaining between them. The CDR3 is 11 residues long. The V gene's germline CDR1 is SQVTM and CDR2 ANQGSEA. The CDR3 loop reads CSVVDTEGYTF. Here the CDR3 DNA reads TGCAGCGTTGTCGATACAGAAGGCTACACCTTC.

The chain joins TRBV6-6 to TRBJ2-7; D is uncertain. Germline-derived CDR1 and CDR2 are MNHNY and SVGAGI (reference sequence). Trimming stripped 5 bases from V and 3 bases from J, with 11 bases between. This CDR3 region has 13 residues. For the CDR3, the DNA is TGTGCCAGCAGTACCCCGGGTGGCTACGAGCAGTACTTC. Its translation is CASSTPGGYEQYF.

The V call is TRBV28, the J call TRBJ2-2; 7 nucleotides line up with TRBD1. The germline gives CDR1 MDHEN, CDR2 SYDVKM. CDR3 size: 17 residues. V shed 5 bases and J 2 bases; nucleotides not matched to a gene: 11. The CDR3 here is CASSLTLDRDNTGELFF. The CDR3 nucleotides are TGTGCCAGCAGTCTAACCCTCGACAGGGACAACACCGGGGAGCTGTTTTTT.